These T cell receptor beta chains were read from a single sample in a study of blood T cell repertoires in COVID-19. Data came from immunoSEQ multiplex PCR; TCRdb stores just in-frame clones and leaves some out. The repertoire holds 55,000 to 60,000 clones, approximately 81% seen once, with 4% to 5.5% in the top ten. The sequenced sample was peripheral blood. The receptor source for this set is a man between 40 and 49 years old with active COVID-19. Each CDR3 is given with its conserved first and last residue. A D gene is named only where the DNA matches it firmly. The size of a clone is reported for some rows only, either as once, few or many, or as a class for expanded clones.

cdr3_aa: CASSREGQETQYF; cdr3_nt: TGTGCCAGCAGCCGGGAGGGGCAAGAGACCCAGTACTTC; clone_size: -; j_call: TRBJ2-5; d_call: TRBD2; v_call: TRBV28
cdr3_aa: CASSWGGGSPSEQYF; cdr3_nt: TGCGCCAGCAGCTGGGGCGGGGGCTCCCCTTCCGAGCAGTACTTC; clone_size: -; j_call: TRBJ2-7; d_call: -; v_call: TRBV5-1
cdr3_aa: CASSLVQASPGDTQYF; cdr3_nt: TGTGCCAGCAGCTTGGTACAGGCCTCACCTGGAGATACGCAGTATTTT; clone_size: -; j_call: TRBJ2-3; d_call: -; v_call: TRBV5-4
cdr3_aa: CASSHILRGRNSPLHF; cdr3_nt: TGCGCCAGCAGCCATATACTCAGGGGTCGAAATTCACCCCTCCACTTT; clone_size: -; j_call: TRBJ1-6; d_call: -; v_call: TRBV4-1
cdr3_aa: CASSEGVRGREKLFF; cdr3_nt: TGCGCCAGCAGTGAGGGGGTCAGGGGAAGGGAAAAACTGTTTTTT; clone_size: -; j_call: TRBJ1-4; d_call: -; v_call: TRBV10-1
cdr3_aa: CAFFPGTGEGNTEAFF; cdr3_nt: TGTGCCTTCTTTCCCGGGACAGGGGAAGGAAACACTGAAGCTTTCTTT; clone_size: -; j_call: TRBJ1-1; d_call: TRBD1; v_call: TRBV30
cdr3_aa: CASSFGWTGAADTQYF; cdr3_nt: TGTGCCAGCAGTTTTGGTTGGACGGGAGCGGCAGATACGCAGTATTTT; clone_size: -; j_call: TRBJ2-3; d_call: -; v_call: TRBV28
cdr3_aa: CASSLAGGSYEQYF; cdr3_nt: TGTGCCAGCAGCTTGGCCGGCGGCTCCTACGAGCAGTACTTC; clone_size: -; j_call: TRBJ2-7; d_call: -; v_call: TRBV5-6
cdr3_aa: CASSGGQDRGETQYF; cdr3_nt: TGTGCCAGCAGCGGGGGACAGGACAGGGGAGAGACCCAGTACTTC; clone_size: -; j_call: TRBJ2-5; d_call: TRBD1; v_call: TRBV5-6
cdr3_aa: CASSLYRDSNYGYTF; cdr3_nt: TGTGCCAGCAGTTTATACCGGGACAGTAACTATGGCTACACCTTC; clone_size: -; j_call: TRBJ1-2; d_call: TRBD1; v_call: TRBV27
cdr3_aa: CASSSENEQFF; cdr3_nt: TGTGCCAGCAGTTCTGAGAATGAGCAGTTCTTC; clone_size: -; j_call: TRBJ2-1; d_call: -; v_call: TRBV28
cdr3_aa: CASSPNRAQPQHF; cdr3_nt: TGTGCCAGCTCACCAAACAGGGCTCAGCCCCAGCATTTT; clone_size: -; j_call: TRBJ1-5; d_call: -; v_call: TRBV18
cdr3_aa: CATGTSTDTQYF; cdr3_nt: TGTGCCACCGGGACTAGCACAGATACGCAGTATTTT; clone_size: -; j_call: TRBJ2-3; d_call: -; v_call: TRBV24-1
cdr3_aa: CASSLGLRFQETQYF; cdr3_nt: TGTGCCAGCAGCTTAGGATTGCGGTTCCAAGAGACCCAGTACTTC; clone_size: once; j_call: TRBJ2-5; d_call: -; v_call: TRBV7-6
cdr3_aa: CSVEREGGSIYGYTF; cdr3_nt: TGCAGCGTTGAACGAGAGGGAGGCTCAATCTATGGCTACACCTTC; clone_size: few; j_call: TRBJ1-2; d_call: -; v_call: TRBV29-1
cdr3_aa: CASSLLWAEQYF; cdr3_nt: TGTGCCAGCAGTTTACTGTGGGCCGAGCAGTACTTC; clone_size: -; j_call: TRBJ2-7; d_call: -; v_call: TRBV28
cdr3_aa: CASSLSGTSLPDTQYF; cdr3_nt: TGTGCCAGCAGCCTATCCGGGACTAGTTTGCCAGATACGCAGTATTTT; clone_size: -; j_call: TRBJ2-3; d_call: TRBD2; v_call: TRBV9
cdr3_aa: CASSPGTSGATDTQYF; cdr3_nt: TGTGCCAGCTCACCAGGGACTAGCGGTGCCACAGATACGCAGTATTTT; clone_size: -; j_call: TRBJ2-3; d_call: TRBD2; v_call: TRBV18
cdr3_aa: CSGIIPVNTEAFF; cdr3_nt: TGCAGCGGAATCATCCCAGTGAACACTGAAGCTTTCTTT; clone_size: -; j_call: TRBJ1-1; d_call: -; v_call: TRBV29-1
cdr3_aa: CASSPPSGGTEAFF; cdr3_nt: TGTGCCAGCTCACCACCTTCCGGGGGCACTGAAGCTTTCTTT; clone_size: -; j_call: TRBJ1-1; d_call: -; v_call: TRBV18
cdr3_aa: CASSQDPWDYNSGANVLTF; cdr3_nt: TGTGCCAGCAGCCAAGACCCCTGGGACTACAACTCTGGGGCCAACGTCCTGACTTTC; clone_size: -; j_call: TRBJ2-6; d_call: TRBD2; v_call: TRBV3-1/TRBV3-2
cdr3_aa: CASSLGSLGTQYF; cdr3_nt: TGTGCCAGCAGCTTAGGATCCTTGGGCACGCAGTATTTT; clone_size: -; j_call: TRBJ2-3; d_call: -; v_call: TRBV7-2
cdr3_aa: CASSYGTGETDTQYF; cdr3_nt: TGTGCCAGTAGTTATGGGACAGGGGAGACGGATACGCAGTATTTT; clone_size: -; j_call: TRBJ2-3; d_call: TRBD1; v_call: TRBV19
cdr3_aa: CARAVLHWDRDHTDTQYF; cdr3_nt: TGTGCCAGAGCGGTACTCCATTGGGACAGGGACCACACAGATACGCAGTATTTT; clone_size: -; j_call: TRBJ2-3; d_call: TRBD1; v_call: TRBV6-7
cdr3_aa: CAISRDIRYEQYF; cdr3_nt: TGTGCCATCAGCCGGGACATCCGCTACGAGCAGTACTTC; clone_size: once; j_call: TRBJ2-7; d_call: -; v_call: TRBV10-3
cdr3_aa: CASSLDSTGVNEQFF; cdr3_nt: TGTGCCAGCAGCTTAGATAGTACAGGGGTCAATGAGCAGTTCTTC; clone_size: -; j_call: TRBJ2-1; d_call: TRBD1; v_call: TRBV7-8
cdr3_aa: CASSRAGLAASEQYF; cdr3_nt: TGTGCCAGCAGCCGAGCGGGACTAGCGGCTTCTGAGCAGTACTTC; clone_size: -; j_call: TRBJ2-7; d_call: TRBD2; v_call: TRBV7-8
cdr3_aa: CASSHRKGDTGELFF; cdr3_nt: TGTGCCAGCAGCCACCGGAAGGGAGACACCGGGGAGCTGTTTTTT; clone_size: -; j_call: TRBJ2-2; d_call: -; v_call: TRBV11-3
cdr3_aa: CASSTSGSRTYEQYF; cdr3_nt: TGCGCCAGCAGCACTAGCGGGAGTAGGACATACGAGCAGTACTTC; clone_size: -; j_call: TRBJ2-7; d_call: TRBD2; v_call: TRBV5-1
cdr3_aa: CASSVDGQRTNTEAFF; cdr3_nt: TGTGCCAGCAGCGTAGACGGACAGAGAACTAACACTGAAGCTTTCTTT; clone_size: -; j_call: TRBJ1-1; d_call: -; v_call: TRBV9
cdr3_aa: CATSRALTSGSFGEQYF; cdr3_nt: TGTGCCACCAGCAGAGCCTTAACTAGCGGGAGTTTCGGCGAGCAGTACTTC; clone_size: -; j_call: TRBJ2-7; d_call: TRBD2; v_call: TRBV15
cdr3_aa: CASSLGTSGRAGETQYF; cdr3_nt: TGTGCCAGCAGCTTAGGAACTAGCGGGAGGGCAGGAGAGACCCAGTACTTC; clone_size: once; j_call: TRBJ2-5; d_call: TRBD2; v_call: TRBV11-2
cdr3_aa: CASSVPSGDYNEQFF; cdr3_nt: TGTGCCAGCAGCGTACCGAGCGGGGACTACAATGAGCAGTTCTTC; clone_size: -; j_call: TRBJ2-1; d_call: TRBD2; v_call: TRBV9
cdr3_aa: CASTNGLSGSEQYF; cdr3_nt: TGTGCCAGCACGAACGGTCTGAGCGGCTCCGAGCAGTACTTC; clone_size: -; j_call: TRBJ2-7; d_call: -; v_call: TRBV14
cdr3_aa: CASSLDTRLAKNIQYF; cdr3_nt: TGTGCCAGCAGCTTGGATACGCGTTTAGCCAAAAACATTCAGTACTTC; clone_size: -; j_call: TRBJ2-4; d_call: -; v_call: TRBV5-5
cdr3_aa: CASSFWHPGHLSGGYTF; cdr3_nt: TGTGCCAGCAGCTTTTGGCATCCGGGACACCTCTCGGGGGGCTACACCTTC; clone_size: -; j_call: TRBJ1-2; d_call: -; v_call: TRBV5-5
cdr3_aa: CASSPQGSTTDTQYF; cdr3_nt: TGTGCCAGCAGCCCCCAGGGGTCCACGACAGATACGCAGTATTTT; clone_size: -; j_call: TRBJ2-3; d_call: -; v_call: TRBV7-3
cdr3_aa: CASSESIGQANEKLFF; cdr3_nt: TGTGCCAGCAGTGAATCTATCGGACAGGCAAATGAAAAACTGTTTTTT; clone_size: -; j_call: TRBJ1-4; d_call: TRBD1; v_call: TRBV25-1
cdr3_aa: CASRGVSNQPQHF; cdr3_nt: TGTGCCAGTAGAGGGGTGAGCAATCAGCCCCAGCATTTT; clone_size: -; j_call: TRBJ1-5; d_call: -; v_call: TRBV19
cdr3_aa: CASSLASGRGNEQFF; cdr3_nt: TGTGCCAGCAGTTTAGCTAGCGGGAGGGGTAATGAGCAGTTCTTC; clone_size: -; j_call: TRBJ2-1; d_call: TRBD2; v_call: TRBV27
cdr3_aa: CASSRTAEFEQYF; cdr3_nt: TGTGCCAGTAGTAGGACAGCGGAGTTCGAGCAGTACTTC; clone_size: -; j_call: TRBJ2-7; d_call: -; v_call: TRBV19
cdr3_aa: CASSLGGQGTDTIYF; cdr3_nt: TGTGCCAGCAGCTTAGGGGGACAGGGTACAGACACCATATATTTT; clone_size: -; j_call: TRBJ1-3; d_call: TRBD1; v_call: TRBV7-2
cdr3_aa: CASSHHGAYEQYF; cdr3_nt: TGTGCCAGCAGCCATCACGGGGCCTACGAGCAGTACTTC; clone_size: -; j_call: TRBJ2-7; d_call: -; v_call: TRBV3-1/TRBV3-2
cdr3_aa: CASSQETGVLGNTIYF; cdr3_nt: TGCGCCAGCAGCCAGGAGACAGGGGTCCTAGGAAACACCATATATTTT; clone_size: -; j_call: TRBJ1-3; d_call: TRBD1; v_call: TRBV5-1
cdr3_aa: CASSARDRLNEKLFF; cdr3_nt: TGTGCCAGCAGCGCCCGGGACAGGTTGAATGAAAAACTGTTTTTT; clone_size: -; j_call: TRBJ1-4; d_call: TRBD1; v_call: TRBV5-4
cdr3_aa: CASSRPPRGVYNEQFF; cdr3_nt: TGCGCCAGCAGCCGGCCCCCGCGGGGGGTATACAATGAGCAGTTCTTC; clone_size: -; j_call: TRBJ2-1; d_call: TRBD2; v_call: TRBV5-1
cdr3_aa: CASTILAGLYNEQFF; cdr3_nt: TGTGCCAGTACGATTCTAGCGGGACTCTACAATGAGCAGTTCTTC; clone_size: -; j_call: TRBJ2-1; d_call: TRBD2; v_call: TRBV19
cdr3_aa: CASSLALSNSPLHF; cdr3_nt: TGTGCCAGCAGCTTAGCCCTTAGCAATTCACCCCTCCACTTT; clone_size: -; j_call: TRBJ1-6; d_call: -; v_call: TRBV11-2
cdr3_aa: CASSPGGPYEQYF; cdr3_nt: TGTGCCAGCAGCCCAGGTGGTCCCTACGAGCAGTACTTC; clone_size: -; j_call: TRBJ2-7; d_call: -; v_call: TRBV7-9